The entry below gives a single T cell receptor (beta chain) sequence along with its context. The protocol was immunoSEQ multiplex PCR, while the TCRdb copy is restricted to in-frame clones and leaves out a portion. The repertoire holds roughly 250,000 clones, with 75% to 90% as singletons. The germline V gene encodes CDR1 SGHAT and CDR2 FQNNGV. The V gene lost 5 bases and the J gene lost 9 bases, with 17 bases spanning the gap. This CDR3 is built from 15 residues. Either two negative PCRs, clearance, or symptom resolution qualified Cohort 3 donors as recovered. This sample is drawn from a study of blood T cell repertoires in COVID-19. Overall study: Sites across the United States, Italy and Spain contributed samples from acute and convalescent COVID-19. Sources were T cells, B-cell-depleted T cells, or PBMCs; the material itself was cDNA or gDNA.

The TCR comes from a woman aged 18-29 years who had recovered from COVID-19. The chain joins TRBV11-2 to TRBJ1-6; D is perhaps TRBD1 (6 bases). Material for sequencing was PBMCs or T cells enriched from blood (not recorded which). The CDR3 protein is CASSTFTGRSSPLHF. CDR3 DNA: TGTGCCAGCAGCACCTTTACAGGGCGGTCTTCACCCCTCCACTTT.